A single sample gave rise to the 31 T cell receptor beta chains below, sequenced in a study of identical twins. TCRdb reprocessed the 5' RACE reads with MiXCR, giving one entry per CDR3 protein. This table holds about 890,000 distinct CDR3 sequences, roughly 12% found once. This same sample was also taken into another study, of yellow fever vaccine responses in identical twins.

The sequenced sample was PBMCs. The origin of the receptors is a woman younger than 35 in good health.

This clonotype showed up just a few times. V and J are TRBV11-2 and TRBJ2-3, with 8 positions matching TRBD2. CDR3 size: 19 residues. Germline trimming cut 1 base from V and 0 bases from J; bases unmatched to any gene: 12. Germline V gene lookup returns CDR1 SGHAT and CDR2 FQNNGV. CDR3 coding DNA: TGTGCCAGCAGCTTAGGAAGCATCTGGGCGGGGGGAAGCACAGATACGCAGTATTTT. Translation gives CASSLGSIWAGGSTDTQYF.

The gene calls are TRBV28 and TRBJ2-7, with TRBD1 matching over 7 bases. Trimming cost V 5 bases and J 4 bases; bases outside gene matches: 5. In germline, CDR1 is MDHEN, CDR2 SYDVKM. The CDR3 consists of 13 residues. The DNA of the CDR3 is TGTGCCAGCAGTACGACAGGGACGTACGAGCAGTACGTC. Its translation is CASSTTGTYEQYV.

This clonotype occurred a few times. The chain links TRBV5-1 to TRBJ1-1; no clear D. The germline V gene has CDR1 SGHRS and CDR2 YFSETQ. Trimming left V 4 bases short and J 4 bases short, with 14 bases between. This CDR3 is 14 amino acids long. For the CDR3, the DNA is TGCGCCAGCAGCGTAGACTATTCGGGCACTGAAGCTTTCTTT. This sequence encodes CASSVDYSGTEAFF.

This clonotype was seen a handful of times. This sequence joins TRBV10-3 and TRBJ2-1; a possible D gene is TRBD1 (6 bases). CDR3 length: 14 residues. The V gene's germline CDR1 is ENHRY and CDR2 SYGVKD. The V gene lost 3 bases and the J gene lost 10 bases, with 16 bases spanning the gap. Here the CDR3 reads CAISDVKGVIEQFF. Here the CDR3 DNA reads TGTGCCATCAGTGATGTGAAGGGGGTCATAGAGCAGTTCTTC.

This clonotype was observed at least ten times. The gene calls are TRBV7-4 and TRBJ1-1; TRBD1 is a possible D gene (6 bases). Germline V CDR1 and CDR2: SGHVT, SQSDAQ. Trimming pared 5 bases from V and 0 bases from J, leaving 19 bases between. This CDR3 has 17 amino acids. The CDR3 sequence is CASSLERGGLMNTEAFF. The CDR3 nucleotides read TGTGCCAGCAGCCTAGAAAGGGGGGGGCTGATGAACACTGAAGCTTTCTTT.

The chain recombines TRBV19 with TRBJ2-1; D is uncertain. The V and J ends lost 7 bases and 4 bases respectively, with 11 bases between them. This CDR3 is 13 amino acids long. Germline assignment: CDR1 LNHDA and CDR2 SQIVND (reference sequence). CDR3 residues: CASKEVGYNEQFF. The CDR3 DNA follows: TGTGCCAGTAAAGAGGTAGGGTACAATGAGCAGTTCTTC.

In this sample, this clonotype turned up many times. The DNA for the CDR3 is TGTGCCAGCCGGGCGTCGCATGAAGCTTTCTTT. Protein sequence: CASRASHEAFF. This sequence joins TRBV12-3 or TRBV12-4 and TRBJ1-1; D not resolved. Trimming left V 8 bases short and J 7 bases short, with 11 bases between. The CDR3 contains 11 residues.

This clonotype appeared a few times. The chain links TRBV3-1 to TRBJ1-2, with D possibly TRBD1 on 6 matching bases. This CDR3 is built from 14 residues. Trimming shortened V by 0 bases and J by 4 bases, and 9 bases separated the two germline ends. The germline V gene has CDR1 LGHDT and CDR2 YNNKEL (reference sequence). DNA of the CDR3: TGTGCCAGCAGCCAAGATTACAGGGTCTATGGCTACACCTTC. It specifies CASSQDYRVYGYTF.

The CDR3 coding sequence is TGCAGTGCTAGAACCCGGGACCCAAAGGCTCCCACAGATACGCAGTATTTT. Encoded protein: CSARTRDPKAPTDTQYF. V and J are TRBV20-1 and TRBJ2-3; D possibly matches TRBD1 or TRBD2 (5 bases each). V gave up 2 bases and J gave up 2 bases, with 20 bases separating them. This CDR3 has 17 amino acids. CDR1 and CDR2 from the germline V gene are DFQATT and SNEGSKA (reference sequence).

In its sample, this clonotype was seen a few times. The CDR3 here is CASRMSSGNTIYF. In DNA form, the CDR3 reads TGTGCCAGCAGAATGAGCTCTGGAAACACCATATATTTT. V gene TRBV7-2 combines with J gene TRBJ1-3; D is ambiguous. The V gene's germline CDR1 is SGHTA and CDR2 FQGNSA. Trimming removed 6 bases from V and 0 bases from J, with 6 bases in between. This CDR3 spans 13 amino acids.

This chain uses TRBV12-3 or TRBV12-4 with TRBJ2-3; D uncertain. V lost 10 bases, J lost 2 bases, and 13 bases lay in between. CDR3 length: 13 residues. CDR3: CATSRQDTDTQYF. CDR3 sequence (DNA): TGTGCCACCTCTAGGCAGGACACAGATACGCAGTATTTT.

The gene calls are TRBV7-9 and TRBJ1-2; 8 bases fit TRBD1. V lost 0 bases and J lost 4; bases outside the gene matches: 7. The V gene's germline CDR1 is SEHNR and CDR2 FQNEAQ (reference sequence). This CDR3 comprises 16 residues. CDR3 residues: CASSLAQGVFFYGYTF. CDR3 DNA sequence: TGTGCCAGCAGCTTAGCACAGGGGGTGTTTTTCTATGGCTACACCTTC.

This clonotype was picked up many times. J is TRBJ2-1 and V is TRBV6-2 or TRBV6-3; 8 bases agree with TRBD1. Germline assignment: CDR1 MNHEY and CDR2 SVGEGT. With V trimmed by 5 bases and J by 4 bases, 19 bases remained unmatched. CDR3 size: 19 residues. The DNA for the CDR3 is TGTGCCAGCAGTACATGGACAGGGAAACTAGGGGGGATATACAATGAGCAGTTCTTC. Translation: CASSTWTGKLGGIYNEQFF.

The V and J genes are TRBV29-1 and TRBJ2-5, with TRBD1 matching 8 bases. The CDR3 length is 15 residues. The germline V gene has CDR1 SQVTM and CDR2 ANQGSEA. Unmatched junction bases numbered 9, after V lost 2 bases and J lost 4 bases. CDR3 sequence reads: CSVESDRETPETQYF. The DNA of the CDR3 is TGCAGCGTTGAATCGGACAGGGAGACCCCAGAGACCCAGTACTTC. The variable domain in full, completed from reference TRBV29-1 and TRBJ2-5, reads SAVISQKPSRDICQRGTSLTIQCQVDSQVTMMFWYRQQPGQSLTLIATANQGSEATYESGFVIDKFPISRPNLTFSTLTVSNMSPEDSSIYLCSVESDRETPETQYFGPGTRLLVL.

The sample holds many counts of this clonotype. The genes are TRBV12-3 or TRBV12-4 and TRBJ2-5; 14 bases align to TRBD2. The V gene end was trimmed by 5 bases and the J gene end by 5 bases; junction bases not matched to a gene: 7. The CDR3 has 16 amino acids. The CDR3 DNA reads TGTGCCAGCAGTGCTCAGACTAGCGGGAGGGATGAGACCCAGTACTTC. It encodes CASSAQTSGRDETQYF.

The rearrangement uses TRBV28 and TRBJ2-7, with a possible D match to TRBD1 (8 bases). With 5 bases removed from V and 4 bases from J, the gap between germline ends came to 18 bases. CDR3 length: 15 amino acids. CDR1 MDHEN and CDR2 SYDVKM come from the germline V gene. The CDR3 is CASSGEGQEFYEQYV. In DNA, the CDR3 is TGTGCCAGCAGTGGGGAGGGACAGGAGTTTTACGAGCAGTACGTC.

This chain links TRBV7-7 with TRBJ2-5; 10 bases map to TRBD2. Germline V gives CDR1 SSHAT, CDR2 FNYEAQ (reference sequence). V was clipped by 5 bases and J by 5 bases; unmatched bases: 8. The CDR3 consists of 15 residues. CDR3 sequence: CASSTNLAGVETQYF. The DNA for the CDR3 is TGTGCCAGCAGCACAAATCTAGCGGGAGTGGAGACCCAGTACTTC. The full variable domain, rest sourced from reference TRBV7-7 and TRBJ2-5, is GAGVSQSPRYKVTKRGQDVTLRCDPISSHATLYWYQQALGQGPEFLTYFNYEAQPDKSGLPSDRFSAERPEGSISTLTIQRTEQRDSAMYRCASSTNLAGVETQYFGPGTRLLVL.

The chain couples TRBV12-3 or TRBV12-4 to TRBJ1-1, with D maybe TRBD1 (5 bases). V lost 3 bases and J 0 bases, leaving 14 bases between the germline ends. The CDR3 loop spans 16 amino acids. The CDR3 loop is CASSFGGTLMNTEAFF. CDR3 bases: TGTGCCAGCAGTTTTGGGGGGACCCTCATGAACACTGAAGCTTTCTTT.

This clonotype was counted a few times. The V gene is TRBV20-1, the J gene TRBJ2-2; D might be TRBD2 (5 bases). The CDR3 is 14 residues long. V was pared by 0 bases and J by 7 bases, with 12 bases between. The germline CDR1 and CDR2 sequences are DFQATT and SNEGSKA (reference sequence). CDR3 sequence: CSARELAKYGELFF. CDR3 nucleotides: TGCAGTGCTAGAGAGCTAGCAAAATACGGGGAGCTGTTTTTT.

J is TRBJ2-1 and V is TRBV10-1, with 7 bases fitting TRBD2. Germline values: CDR1 WNHNN, CDR2 SYGVQD (reference sequence). The CDR3 contains 15 residues. V lost 2 bases, J lost 4 bases, and 5 bases stayed unmatched. In DNA, the CDR3 is TGCGCCAGCAGTGAGATGGCTAGCGGTTACAATGAGCAGTTCTTC. This sequence encodes CASSEMASGYNEQFF.

This clonotype was detected a few times. The chain couples TRBV15 to TRBJ2-1, with D tentatively TRBD2 (5 bases). This CDR3 contains 17 residues. The germline V gene encodes CDR1 LNHNV and CDR2 YYDKDF (reference sequence). V was clipped by 4 bases and J by 1 base, with 17 bases between them. The CDR3 nucleotides are TGTGCCACCAGCATCCCGAGGGCGGGTGCTTCCTACAATGAGCAGTTCTTC. It specifies CATSIPRAGASYNEQFF.

The chain links TRBV3-1 to TRBJ2-2; possible D gene TRBD2, 5 bases. Trimming took off 2 bases at V and 5 bases at J, with 9 bases between the two ends. Per germline, CDR1 LGHDT and CDR2 YNNKEL (reference sequence). This CDR3 region has 14 residues. The CDR3: CASSQRLNTGELFF. The CDR3 DNA sequence: TGTGCCAGCAGCCAAAGACTAAATACCGGGGAGCTGTTTTTT.

The gene calls are TRBV6-5 and TRBJ2-1, with 9 bases matching TRBD2. This CDR3 contains 15 residues. The V gene's germline CDR1 is MNHEY and CDR2 SVGAGI. V trimming: 2 bases; J trimming: 10 bases; junction bases outside the gene matches: 9. Here the CDR3 DNA reads TGTGCCAGCAGTTACGTGTCTAGCGGGGCGGGGGAGCAGTTCTTC. It translates to CASSYVSSGAGEQFF.

This clonotype came up many times. The chain couples TRBV7-9 to TRBJ2-1; 8 positions match TRBD1. The V gene's germline CDR1 is SEHNR and CDR2 FQNEAQ (reference sequence). The CDR3 consists of 14 residues. The ends lost 3 bases at V and 6 bases at J; junction bases unmatched: 4. As DNA, the CDR3 is TGTGCCAGCAGCTTCACTACAGGGGGCAATGAGCAGTTCTTC. Translated, it gives CASSFTTGGNEQFF.

This clonotype was counted a few times. This rearrangement joins TRBV5-1 to TRBJ1-4; 7 nucleotides match TRBD1. The CDR3 is 13 residues long. The germline V gene encodes CDR1 SGHRS and CDR2 YFSETQ. The V segment lost 7 bases and the J segment 8 bases; nucleotides outside the gene matches: 8. The CDR3 DNA reads TGCGCCAGCTCGACAGGGCTTAGCGAAAAACTGTTTTTT. Translated: CASSTGLSEKLFF.

This clonotype was observed a handful of times. The rearrangement links TRBV3-1 to TRBJ2-5, with 7 bases matching TRBD2. Germline CDR1 LGHDT, CDR2 YNNKEL (reference sequence). V lost 4 bases and J lost 1; bases outside the gene matches: 6. The CDR3 contains 15 residues. CDR3: CASSPRASGQETQYF. CDR3 nucleotide sequence: TGTGCCAGCAGCCCCCGGGCTAGCGGCCAAGAGACCCAGTACTTC.

This chain links TRBV7-8 with TRBJ2-7; 14 nucleotides match TRBD2. Per the germline V gene, CDR1 is SGHVS and CDR2 is FQNEAQ. CDR3 length: 19 amino acids. The trim removed 5 bases at V and 2 bases at J, leaving 14 bases unmatched. The CDR3 spells CASSIRRGLAGVAPYEQYF. The CDR3 coding sequence is TGTGCCAGCAGCATAAGACGGGGACTAGCGGGAGTCGCTCCCTACGAGCAGTACTTC.

V gene TRBV7-2 combines with J gene TRBJ2-5; D possibly corresponds to TRBD2 (6 bases). Per germline, CDR1 SGHTA and CDR2 FQGNSA. Trimming cost V 0 bases and J 2 bases, with 10 bases left between them. CDR3 length: 15 amino acids. Here the CDR3 DNA reads TGTGCCAGCAGCTTAGCGGACTACAGACAAGAGACCCAGTACTTC. Protein sequence: CASSLADYRQETQYF.

The chain employs TRBV5-1 and TRBJ2-1; a weak D match, TRBD1 (6 bases). Per germline, CDR1 SGHRS and CDR2 YFSETQ. Trimming took 5 bases from V and 3 from J, leaving 18 bases between them. The CDR3 is 16 residues long. CDR3 sequence reads: CASRFQDSENYNEQFF. The CDR3 DNA reads TGCGCCAGCAGGTTCCAGGACAGCGAAAACTACAATGAGCAGTTCTTC.

This clonotype came up a few times. This chain joins TRBV7-8 and TRBJ1-1, with a tentative D call TRBD1 (5 bases). CDR3 length: 14 residues. The germline V gene has CDR1 SGHVS and CDR2 FQNEAQ. Trimming removed 4 bases at V and 4 bases at J, with 13 bases between. CDR3 residues: CASSSRVTVTEAFF. Here the CDR3 DNA reads TGTGCCAGCAGCTCCAGGGTGACGGTCACTGAAGCTTTCTTT.

V gene TRBV12-3 or TRBV12-4 combines with J gene TRBJ2-1; D remains unclear. CDR3 size: 12 residues. V gave up 5 bases and J gave up 3 bases, with 5 bases separating them. The CDR3 bases are TGTGCCAGCAGTCCCCACTACAATGAGCAGTTCTTC. Translating it yields CASSPHYNEQFF.